This entry is about one TCR beta chain. No antigen is known for it. Base qualities are missing; no much larger clone stands one base away. This record comes from a study of blood T cell repertoires in COVID-19 (TCRdb year 2020). Notes on the research overall: Collaborator samples came from the United States, Italy and Spain and covered acute and convalescent phases of COVID-19. The prospective study material was composed of cDNA or gDNA derived from T cells, B-cell-depleted T cells, or PBMCs. Deeply sampled blood TCRbeta repertoires from subjects exposed to, actively infected with, or recovered from COVID-19 were included in the dataset. The repertoires were released in a freely available public database intended as a resource for research on the immune response to SARS-CoV-2. Samples were obtained from the ongoing ImmuneRACE study (first 160 participants) and from 1,000 to 1,500 subjects provided by 6 global collaborators. Nearly every sample came with metadata listing a de-identified subject ID, COVID-19 status, age in years and sex. Where available, HLA class I and class II types were obtained from metadata supplied by the sample provider rather than from assay-based typing.

TCRbeta CDR3 regions were amplified from genomic DNA by means of the immunoSEQ Assay, a bias-controlled multiplex PCR. For the original study's pipeline: Within the assay, amplification of reference gene primers was used to estimate how many nucleated cells each sample contained. To quantify the absolute abundance of each unique TCRbeta CDR3 rearrangement, sequence reads were collapsed and filtered. For each sample, productive Simpson clonality was calculated as the square root of Simpson's diversity index across productive rearrangements. As stored in TCRdb, this immuneACCESS dataset retains in-frame rearrangements with V and J assigned. A fraction of the clones does not appear; measured against another copy, unresolved V genes explain less than half of the discrepancy, and the remainder lacks a known reason. D and trimming were read from the DNA, whereas the V and J calls and clone size are those reported in that table. Across this sample there are some 65,000 clones, with around 86% seen only once. The ten largest clones take up 2.5% to 3% of the sample.

Each collaborating institution followed its own protocols to collect whole blood in K2EDTA tubes. For TCRbeta analysis, collaborators shipped samples as frozen whole blood, isolated PBMCs, or DNA extracted from either of those sample types. Germline trimming: 2 bases from V, 5 bases from J; junction bases outside gene matches: 2. Based on the germline V gene, the CDR1 and CDR2 sequences are KGHSH and LQKENI. The CDR3 has 15 amino acids, counting the end cysteine and phenylalanine. Kept here is only the CDR3 DNA, which spans 45 bases and is read in frame from base 1. General conclusions and limits of the study: The amount of clinical and demographic metadata varied by source and participant and was provided uncurated.

The receptor was isolated from a man older than 75 with acute or convalescent COVID-19. The sequence is built from TRBV18 and TRBJ2-3, and TRBD2 aligns with 12 junction nucleotides. Sample: peripheral blood. The CDR3 protein sequence reads: CASSPKGLAGDTQYF. The nucleotides read TGTGCCAGCTCACCAAAGGGACTAGCGGGAGATACGCAGTATTTT.